Listed below are T cell receptor beta chains from one sample, sequenced in a study of blood T cells in healthy people across ages. TCRdb processed the 5' RACE reads anew with MiXCR; each CDR3 protein has one entry. Counted here are around 1,900,000 distinct CDR3 sequences, about two fifths occurring once; the ten biggest clones make up roughly 23%. The sequencing input was blood. These receptors were obtained from a human donor in good health. Each CDR3 is given with its conserved first and last residue. Fields, in order: clone size, D gene, J gene, V gene, CDR3 protein, CDR3 DNA. D genes are given only for firm matches. The size of a clone is reported for some rows only, either as once, few or many, or as a class for expanded clones.

-,TRBD1,TRBJ2-1,TRBV13,CASSPGQGVGEQFF,TGTGCCAGCAGCCCGGGACAGGGGGTAGGTGAGCAGTTCTTC
-,-,TRBJ2-2,TRBV5-1,CASSLVGGSNTGELFF,TGCGCCAGCAGCTTGGTTGGCGGTTCGAACACCGGGGAGCTGTTTTTT
-,-,TRBJ2-2,TRBV29-1,CSVSRGRKNTGEQFF,TGCAGCGTTAGTCGGGGCAGAAAGAACACCGGGGAGCAGTTTTTT
-,TRBD1,TRBJ2-7,TRBV6-2/TRBV6-3,CASRITGGAYEQYF,TGTGCCAGCAGAATTACAGGGGGAGCCTACGAGCAGTACTTC
-,TRBD2,TRBJ2-1,TRBV14,CASSPSGTNFKFF,TGTGCCAGCAGCCCTTCCGGGACTAATTTTAAGTTCTTC
-,TRBD2,TRBJ2-3,TRBV5-1,CASSLVAGIDTQYF,TGCGCCAGCAGCTTGGTAGCGGGGATAGATACGCAGTATTTT
-,TRBD1,TRBJ2-1,TRBV7-9,CASSLSPRTGRLDNEQFF,TGTGCCAGCAGCTTATCCCCAAGGACAGGAAGATTGGACAATGAGCAGTTCTTC
once,-,TRBJ1-6,TRBV5-1,CASSLMGASDNSPLHF,TGCGCCAGCAGCTTGATGGGGGCCTCCGATAATTCACCCCTCCACTTT
few,-,TRBJ1-2,TRBV5-1,CASSLVPQDGFYGYTF,TGCGCCAGCAGCTTGGTACCCCAGGACGGGTTCTATGGCTACACCTTC
few,-,TRBJ1-1,TRBV29-1,CSVHGTLRNTEAFF,TGCAGCGTTCACGGGACTCTACGTAACACTGAAGCTTTCTTT
-,TRBD1,TRBJ1-2,TRBV2,CASRGTGQVDGYTF,TGTGCCAGCAGGGGGACAGGGCAAGTGGACGGCTACACCTTC
-,-,TRBJ2-1,TRBV5-1,CASSIVDPGNEQFF,TGCGCCAGCAGCATAGTCGACCCCGGCAATGAGCAGTTCTTC
-,-,TRBJ2-1,TRBV20-1,CSAPDWGKVCNEQFF,TGCAGTGCTCCAGATTGGGGCAAGGTTTGTAATGAGCAGTTCTTC
few,-,TRBJ2-1,TRBV6-2/TRBV6-3,CASSVPGSLYNEQFF,TGTGCCAGCAGTGTTCCGGGATCGCTCTACAATGAGCAGTTCTTC
-,-,TRBJ2-5,TRBV29-1,CSAVIGGRNQPQYF,TGCAGCGCCGTGATAGGGGGGCGCAATCAGCCCCAGTACTTC
-,TRBD2,TRBJ2-5,TRBV4-3,CASSPRLAGAIQETQYF,TGCGCCAGCAGCCCGAGACTAGCGGGGGCCATTCAAGAGACCCAGTACTTC
-,-,TRBJ2-6,TRBV29-1,CSVPNPGANVLTF,TGCAGCGTCCCTAACCCTGGGGCCAACGTCCTGACTTTC
-,-,TRBJ1-2,TRBV27,CASSYADGGGYTF,TGTGCCAGCAGTTACGCCGATGGAGGCGGCTACACCTTC
many,-,TRBJ1-6,TRBV5-5,CASSTLSRQGSPLHF,TGTGCCAGCAGCACATTGTCTAGGCAGGGTTCACCCCTCCACTTT
-,-,TRBJ2-1,TRBV27,CASSLWGQSSYNEQFF,TGTGCCAGCAGTTTATGGGGACAAAGCTCCTACAATGAGCAGTTCTTC
-,TRBD1,TRBJ1-1,TRBV20-1,CSAESRMIQGAAEAFF,TGCAGTGCCGAAAGCAGGATGATACAGGGGGCTGCTGAAGCTTTCTTT
-,TRBD2,TRBJ2-1,TRBV4-1,CASSHPGLAGYNEQFF,TGCGCCAGCAGCCACCCGGGACTAGCGGGGTACAATGAGCAGTTCTTC
few,-,TRBJ2-1,TRBV18,CASSPGEPGDEQFF,TGTGCCAGCTCACCTGGGGAGCCGGGCGATGAGCAGTTCTTC
-,-,TRBJ2-2,TRBV3-1,CASSLRQGLNTGELFF,TGTGCCAGCAGCCTTAGGCAGGGGTTGAACACCGGGGAGCTGTTTTTT
few,-,TRBJ2-1,TRBV4-2,CASSQEGLGWEGDNEQFF,TGTGCCAGCAGCCAAGAAGGACTGGGTTGGGAAGGGGACAATGAGCAGTTCTTC
-,-,TRBJ2-7,TRBV20-1,CSARDQANSYEQYF,TGCAGTGCTAGAGACCAGGCCAATTCCTACGAGCAGTACTTC
-,-,TRBJ2-2,TRBV30,CAWSVVMGAGELFF,TGTGCCTGGAGTGTAGTGATGGGGGCCGGGGAGCTGTTTTTT
-,-,TRBJ2-1,TRBV9,CASSVETLPYNEQFF,TGTGCCAGCAGCGTAGAAACGCTCCCCTACAATGAGCAGTTCTTC
-,-,TRBJ2-2,TRBV27,CASSLSTAVFTTGELFF,TGTGCCAGCAGTTTATCCACAGCCGTCTTTACCACCGGGGAGCTGTTTTTT
-,-,TRBJ2-5,TRBV5-5,CASSFAGRDNEQYF,TGTGCCAGCAGCTTCGCAGGGAGGGACAATGAGCAGTACTTC
-,-,TRBJ1-1,TRBV7-6,CASSFGAGESTEAFF,TGTGCCAGCAGCTTTGGTGCTGGAGAGAGCACTGAAGCTTTCTTT
-,-,TRBJ2-7,TRBV20-1,CSARAGDARMTSYEQYF,TGCAGTGCTAGAGCAGGGGACGCCAGGATGACTTCCTACGAGCAGTACTTC
-,-,TRBJ2-2,TRBV15,CATSRDRGYTGELFF,TGTGCCACCAGCAGAGACAGGGGCTATACCGGGGAGCTGTTTTTT
-,-,TRBJ1-2,TRBV20-1,CSARYTWTENGYTF,TGCAGTGCTAGATATACCTGGACAGAGAATGGCTACACCTTC
many,-,TRBJ2-7,TRBV29-1,CSVRMAVTYEQYF,TGCAGCGTGCGCATGGCGGTCACCTACGAGCAGTACTTC
-,-,TRBJ1-1,TRBV7-2,CASSLREGWNTEAFF,TGTGCCAGCAGCTTACGGGAGGGATGGAACACTGAAGCTTTCTTT
-,-,TRBJ2-5,TRBV5-6,CASSFLGSRQETQYF,TGTGCCAGCAGCTTCCTAGGTAGCAGACAAGAGACCCAGTACTTC
few,TRBD2,TRBJ2-2,TRBV7-3,CASSRGLAGGTGELFF,TGTGCCAGCAGCCGCGGACTAGCGGGGGGCACCGGGGAGCTGTTTTTT
-,-,TRBJ1-6,TRBV20-1,CSAPGDESSYNSPLHF,TGCAGTGCCCCCGGGGATGAGAGCTCCTATAATTCACCCCTCCACTTT
-,-,TRBJ1-1,TRBV7-3,CASSLTPSARAFF,TGTGCCAGCAGCTTAACCCCTTCGGCTCGGGCTTTCTTT
-,TRBD2,TRBJ2-3,TRBV12-3/TRBV12-4,CASSFSSGNTDTQYF,TGTGCCAGCAGTTTCTCTAGCGGGAACACAGATACGCAGTATTTT
-,-,TRBJ1-3,TRBV12-3/TRBV12-4,CASRATGNTVYF,TGTGCCAGCAGGGCAACTGGAAACACCGTATATTTT